Described below is a single T cell receptor beta chain sequence and its context. This clone was seen just once. Its antigen is still unknown. Base qualities are not at hand, and no much larger clone is one base apart. These data are taken from a study of blood T cell repertoires in COVID-19 (TCRdb year 2020). Broadly, across the study: Collaborator samples came from the United States, Italy and Spain and covered acute and convalescent phases of COVID-19. The material from the prospective study consisted of cDNA or gDNA derived from T cells, B-cell-depleted T cells, or PBMCs. A de-identified subject ID, COVID-19 status, age in years and sex were almost always included in the sample metadata. The repertoires were released in a freely available public database meant as a resource for research on the immune response to SARS-CoV-2. HLA class I and class II types, where available, came from metadata supplied by the sample provider rather than from assay-based typing. The samples were drawn from two sources: the first 160 participants of the ongoing ImmuneRACE study, and 1,000 to 1,500 subjects contributed by 6 global collaborators. Subjects who had been exposed to COVID-19, were actively infected with it, or had recovered from it provided the deeply sampled blood TCRbeta repertoires that made up the dataset.

The immunoSEQ Assay, a bias-controlled multiplex PCR, was used to amplify TCRbeta CDR3 regions from genomic DNA. In the authors' own workflow: The number of nucleated cells in each sample was estimated by amplification of reference gene primers within the assay. To quantify the absolute abundance of each unique TCRbeta CDR3 rearrangement, sequence reads were collapsed and filtered. For each sample, productive Simpson clonality was calculated as the square root of Simpson's diversity index over productive rearrangements. Entries here come from immuneACCESS through TCRdb and include only in-frame sequences with V and J called. Some clones fail to appear in such tables; in the studies checked, an unresolved V gene covers under half of the shortfall, and the cause of the remainder is unknown. Clonal size and the V and J genes are those of that table, whereas D and trimming came from the DNA. A total of around 310,000 clones appear in this sample, 85% to 90% of them only once. The top ten clones comprise 3.5% to 4% of the sample.

Each collaborating institution followed its own protocols to collect whole blood in K2EDTA tubes. For TCRbeta analysis, collaborators shipped samples in one of three forms: frozen whole blood, isolated PBMCs, or DNA extracted from either of those sample types. The investigation overall reported the following: The amount of clinical and demographic metadata varied by source and participant and was provided uncurated.

CDR1 is given as SGDLS and CDR2 as YYNGEE, both from the germline V gene. V loses 1 base, J loses 1 base, and the germline ends lie 12 bases apart. The CDR3 covers 16 residues, taking in both the cysteine and the phenylalanine. Only CDR3 DNA remains: 48 bases, in frame from the first base. Sequenced material: peripheral blood. The receptor was isolated from a woman aged 45-65 years with active or convalescent COVID-19. The chain links TRBV9 with TRBJ2-1; the best D guess is TRBD2, with 6 bases matching. The CDR3: CASSVTWRGSYNEQFF. The DNA is TGTGCCAGCAGCGTAACGTGGCGGGGATCCTACAATGAGCAGTTCTTC.